Following are 23 T cell receptor beta chains from one sample sequenced in a study of radiotherapy plus CTLA-4 blockade in lung cancer. The assay was immunoSEQ multiplex PCR, and TCRdb's table has in-frame clones only and misses some. The top ten clones hold about 15% of a sample with roughly 69,000 clones, approximately 79% of them seen once. The source material was peripheral blood, sampled from a patient treated with radiotherapy plus ipilimumab. The receptors here all came from a human donor with non-small cell lung cancer whose response to radiotherapy plus ipilimumab could not be evaluated. Some clones in this sample may be carry-over from other donors' samples.

The CDR3 nucleotides read TGTGCCAGTAGTCGGGGACAGGGTCGAGGCTACACCTTC. Protein sequence: CASSRGQGRGYTF. The rearrangement joins TRBV19 to TRBJ1-2; 9 bases fit TRBD1. V lost 5 bases and J lost 8; bases outside the gene matches: 6. Germline CDR1 LNHDA, CDR2 SQIVND (reference sequence). This CDR3 comprises 13 residues.

The genes are TRBV2 and TRBJ2-7; perhaps TRBD1 as D (7 bases). Per germline, CDR1 SNHLY and CDR2 FYNNEI. CDR3 length: 13 amino acids. V was clipped by 5 bases and J by 9 bases, with 17 bases between them. Written as DNA, the CDR3 is TGTGCCAGCAGTCCGGACAGGCGGGGTGGGCAGTACTTC. Translating it yields CASSPDRRGGQYF.

This clone was observed a handful of times. V usage is TRBV19 and J usage is TRBJ2-7; unclear D gene. V was shortened by 4 bases and J by 3 bases, with 10 bases between the two germline ends. The germline CDR1 and CDR2 sequences are LNHDA and SQIVND (reference sequence). This CDR3 is built from 13 residues. CDR3 residues: CASSTSGSYEQYF. CDR3 nucleotides: TGTGCCAGTAGTACCTCGGGTAGCTACGAGCAGTACTTC. The complete variable domain, with remaining parts taken from reference TRBV19 and TRBJ2-7, reads DGGITQSPKYLFRKEGQNVTLSCEQNLNHDAMYWYRQDPGQGLRLIYYSQIVNDFQKGDIAEGYSVSREKKESFPLTVTSAQKNPTAFYLCASSTSGSYEQYFGPGTRLTVT.

The chain's CDR3 is CASSPRGTGSYEQYF. The CDR3 coding sequence is TGTGCCAGCAGCCCTAGGGGGACAGGCTCCTACGAGCAGTACTTC. This chain connects TRBV7-8 to TRBJ2-7; TRBD1 matches at 8 bases. The CDR3 has 15 residues. The J segment lost 0 bases and the V segment lost 5 bases, leaving 6 bases of the junction unmatched. The V gene's germline CDR1 is SGHVS and CDR2 FQNEAQ. The complete variable domain, with remaining parts taken from reference TRBV7-8 and TRBJ2-7, reads GAGVSQSPRYKVAKRGQDVALRCDPISGHVSLFWYQQALGQGPEFLTYFQNEAQLDKSGLPSDRFFAERPEGSVSTLKIQRTQQEDSAVYLCASSPRGTGSYEQYFGPGTRLTVT.

This clone was counted once. The rearrangement links TRBV7-2 to TRBJ2-5; 11 bases align to TRBD1. CDR3 length: 15 amino acids. CDR1 SGHTA and CDR2 FQGNSA come from the germline V gene. V dropped 3 bases and J dropped 4; count of bases not matched to a gene: 4. CDR3 region: CASSFGGTGGETQYF. CDR3 nucleotide sequence: TGTGCCAGCAGCTTCGGAGGGACAGGGGGAGAGACCCAGTACTTC.

This chain connects TRBV5-1 to TRBJ1-1, with D uncertain. This CDR3 contains 14 residues. Germline values: CDR1 SGHRS, CDR2 YFSETQ. Trimming took 0 bases from V and 10 from J, leaving 16 bases between them. The CDR3 bases are TGCGCCAGCAGCTTGGAGGGCGAGGGTGAGGGAGCTTTCTTT. This encodes CASSLEGEGEGAFF.

This clone was counted a single time. The chain employs TRBV14 and TRBJ2-5; D may be TRBD2 (6 bases). CDR1 is SGHDN, CDR2 FVKESK, per germline. The CDR3 is 16 residues long. Deletions cut 0 bases from V and 8 bases from J, with 19 bases between. Written as DNA, the CDR3 is TGTGCCAGCAGCCAAGATCCCCGGACTACCCTCAGAACCCAGTACTTC. Protein product: CASSQDPRTTLRTQYF.

V and J are TRBV2 and TRBJ1-1; D may be TRBD1 (5 bases). V lost 11 bases and J 1 base, leaving 14 bases between the germline ends. Germline CDR1 and CDR2: SNHLY and FYNNEI. CDR3 length: 13 amino acids. Here the CDR3 DNA reads TGTGCCCCCAGGGAACCGTGGAACACTGAAGCTTTCTTT. Translated: CAPREPWNTEAFF.

The rearrangement joins TRBV10-3 to TRBJ1-5, with D perhaps matching TRBD1 (6 bases). Germline V gene sequence: CDR1 ENHRY, CDR2 SYGVKD. The V end lost 9 bases, the J end lost 5 bases, and 14 bases lay between the germline ends. The CDR3 length is 13 residues. CDR3 loop: CAIGRDTDQPQHF. The CDR3 nucleotides read TGTGCCATTGGCAGGGACACGGATCAGCCCCAGCATTTT.

The chain is built from TRBV6-6 and TRBJ2-3; a weak D match, TRBD2 (7 bases). Germline CDR1 is MNHNY and CDR2 is SVGAGI (reference sequence). The V gene lost 0 bases and the J gene lost 3 bases, with 13 bases spanning the gap. This CDR3 spans 16 amino acids. This CDR3 is CASSYSGAGDTDTQYF. The DNA for the CDR3 is TGTGCCAGCAGTTACTCGGGGGCGGGGGATACAGATACGCAGTATTTT.

This rearrangement joins TRBV5-5 to TRBJ1-2, with 10 positions matching TRBD1. The ends lost 4 bases at V and 1 base at J; junction bases unmatched: 1. The CDR3 is 14 amino acids. Germline values: CDR1 SGHKS, CDR2 YYEKEE (reference sequence). The CDR3 nucleotides are TGTGCCAGCAGCCGGGACAGGGGTAACTATGGCTACACCTTC. Protein: CASSRDRGNYGYTF.

The V call is TRBV5-8, the J call TRBJ2-7; D is ambiguous. V lost 2 bases and J 4 bases, leaving 4 bases between the germline ends. The germline gives CDR1 SGHTS, CDR2 YDEGEE. The CDR3 has 11 residues. The CDR3 reads CASSFRYEQYF. In nucleotides, the CDR3 is TGTGCCAGCAGCTTCAGGTACGAGCAGTACTTC.

The chain joins TRBV18 to TRBJ1-2; D unclear. The CDR3 is 11 amino acids. Germline values: CDR1 KGHSH, CDR2 LQKENI. Trimming cost V 4 bases and J 3 bases, with 3 bases left between them. The CDR3, as DNA: TGTGCCAGCTCACTAGACTATGGCTACACCTTC. This codes for CASSLDYGYTF.

The chain combines TRBV5-1 with TRBJ1-1, with D uncertain. Germline CDR1 and CDR2: SGHRS and YFSETQ. The CDR3 is 14 amino acids. V was cut by 1 base and J by 1 base, with 8 bases left in between. The CDR3: CASSLNTGNTEAFF. The CDR3 DNA reads as TGCGCCAGCAGCTTGAATACTGGGAACACTGAAGCTTTCTTT.

The chain employs TRBV6-6 and TRBJ2-7; the match to TRBD1 covers 9 bases. Trimming at V came to 2 bases and at J to 2 bases, leaving 4 bases not matched to a gene. This CDR3 is 15 amino acids long. Germline CDR1 MNHNY, CDR2 SVGAGI (reference sequence). CDR3 residues: CASSYRGTGTYEQYF. CDR3 sequence (DNA): TGTGCCAGCAGTTACAGGGGGACAGGGACCTACGAGCAGTACTTC.

The CDR3 DNA follows: TGTGCCAGCAGTGAAGGGATAGGGACAGTCTACGAGCAGTACTTC. Protein: CASSEGIGTVYEQYF. V gene TRBV6-1 combines with J gene TRBJ2-7, with 7 bases fitting TRBD1. Germline V gene lookup returns CDR1 MNHNS and CDR2 SASEGT. With V trimmed by 1 base and J by 3 bases, 6 bases remained unmatched. CDR3 length: 15 residues.

This chain connects TRBV29-1 to TRBJ2-1, with no clear D. Germline V gene sequence: CDR1 SQVTM, CDR2 ANQGSEA. This CDR3 is built from 13 residues. V shed 4 bases and J shed 0 bases, with 7 bases lying between them. Here the CDR3 DNA reads TGCAGCGTTGGGCAGGCCTCCTACAATGAGCAGTTCTTC. This sequence encodes CSVGQASYNEQFF.

This clone was counted only a few times. The CDR3: CASSLQGAATEAFF. DNA of the CDR3: TGTGCCAGCTCACTCCAGGGGGCAGCCACTGAAGCTTTCTTT. J is TRBJ1-1 and V is TRBV18, with TRBD1 matching 8 bases. Trimming at V came to 4 bases and at J to 4 bases, leaving 5 bases not matched to a gene. The germline V gene has CDR1 KGHSH and CDR2 LQKENI. The CDR3 consists of 14 residues.

This chain links TRBV5-8 with TRBJ2-1, with 8 nucleotides matching TRBD1. The V and J ends lost 0 bases and 4 bases, in that order; junction bases with no gene match: 3. The CDR3 runs to 15 residues. Germline lookup yields CDR1 SGHTS and CDR2 YDEGEE. The CDR3: CASSLGQGAYNEQFF. Here the CDR3 DNA reads TGTGCCAGCAGCTTGGGCCAGGGGGCTTACAATGAGCAGTTCTTC.

This chain uses TRBV14 with TRBJ2-7, with a possible D match to TRBD1 (5 bases). CDR1 SGHDN and CDR2 FVKESK come from the germline V gene. The CDR3 consists of 15 residues. V shed 0 bases and J shed 2 bases, with 11 bases lying between them. In nucleotides, the CDR3 is TGTGCCAGCAGCCAAGATTGGGCCAGGGCCTACGAGCAGTACTTC. Protein product: CASSQDWARAYEQYF.

The chain uses TRBV5-1 and TRBJ2-3, with D possibly TRBD2 on 7 matching bases. The V and J ends lost 5 bases and 6 bases respectively, with 16 bases between them. Per germline, CDR1 SGHRS and CDR2 YFSETQ. This CDR3 region has 14 residues. CDR3 in DNA: TGCGCCAGCAGTCGTGGGGGGGCGGTCGATACGCAGTATTTT. Its protein product is CASSRGGAVDTQYF.

The rearrangement uses TRBV15 and TRBJ2-5; 11 positions match TRBD1. V shed 3 bases and J 5 bases; nucleotides not matched to a gene: 5. This CDR3 region has 15 residues. Germline CDR1 LNHNV, CDR2 YYDKDF (reference sequence). This chain's CDR3 is CATSRGQGVLETQYF. As DNA, the CDR3 is TGTGCCACCAGCAGGGGACAGGGGGTTTTGGAGACCCAGTACTTC.

The chain has TRBV5-6 and TRBJ1-6; possibly TRBD1 for D (6 bases). Germline CDR1 is SGHDT and CDR2 is YYEEEE. The CDR3 is made up of 17 amino acids. The V and J ends lost 3 bases and 0 bases respectively, with 13 bases between them. The DNA of the CDR3 is TGTGCCAGCAGCTCAGGGGAAAGGAGCTCCTATAATTCACCCCTCCACTTT. This translates into CASSSGERSSYNSPLHF.